Included here is one T cell receptor (beta chain) sequence, with context. The CDR3 runs to 15 residues. Germline-derived CDR1 and CDR2 are LNHDA and SQIVND (reference sequence). V was shortened by 1 base and J by 0 bases, with 10 bases between the two germline ends. TCRdb's table, derived via immunoSEQ multiplex PCR, lists solely in-frame clones and lacks some. The sample records 180,000 or so clones, 90% to 95% being singletons. This record belongs to a study of T cell responses to AZD1222 COVID-19 vaccine. The receptor comes from an adult who received the AZD1222 COVID-19 vaccine. Sequences were derived from peripheral blood, sampled 28 days after the second AZD1222 dose. The chain joins TRBV19 to TRBJ2-7; D gene uncertain. CDR3 region: CASSIAEDSSYEQYF. The CDR3, as DNA: TGTGCCAGTAGTATAGCAGAGGATAGCTCCTACGAGCAGTACTTC.